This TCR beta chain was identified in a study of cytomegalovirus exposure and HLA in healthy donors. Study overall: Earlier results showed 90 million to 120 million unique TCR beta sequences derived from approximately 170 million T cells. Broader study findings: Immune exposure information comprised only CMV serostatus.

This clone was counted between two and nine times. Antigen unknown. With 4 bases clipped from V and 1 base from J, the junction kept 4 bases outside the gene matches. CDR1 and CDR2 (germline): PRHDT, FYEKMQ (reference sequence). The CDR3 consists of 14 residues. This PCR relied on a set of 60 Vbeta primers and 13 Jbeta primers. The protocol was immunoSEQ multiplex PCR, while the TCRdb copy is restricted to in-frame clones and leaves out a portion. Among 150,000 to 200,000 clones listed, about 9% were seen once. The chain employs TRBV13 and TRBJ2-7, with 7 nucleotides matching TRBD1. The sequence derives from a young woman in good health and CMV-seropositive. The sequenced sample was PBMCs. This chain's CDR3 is CASSSTGQSYEQYF. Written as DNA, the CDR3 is TGTGCCAGCAGCTCGACAGGGCAATCCTACGAGCAGTACTTC.